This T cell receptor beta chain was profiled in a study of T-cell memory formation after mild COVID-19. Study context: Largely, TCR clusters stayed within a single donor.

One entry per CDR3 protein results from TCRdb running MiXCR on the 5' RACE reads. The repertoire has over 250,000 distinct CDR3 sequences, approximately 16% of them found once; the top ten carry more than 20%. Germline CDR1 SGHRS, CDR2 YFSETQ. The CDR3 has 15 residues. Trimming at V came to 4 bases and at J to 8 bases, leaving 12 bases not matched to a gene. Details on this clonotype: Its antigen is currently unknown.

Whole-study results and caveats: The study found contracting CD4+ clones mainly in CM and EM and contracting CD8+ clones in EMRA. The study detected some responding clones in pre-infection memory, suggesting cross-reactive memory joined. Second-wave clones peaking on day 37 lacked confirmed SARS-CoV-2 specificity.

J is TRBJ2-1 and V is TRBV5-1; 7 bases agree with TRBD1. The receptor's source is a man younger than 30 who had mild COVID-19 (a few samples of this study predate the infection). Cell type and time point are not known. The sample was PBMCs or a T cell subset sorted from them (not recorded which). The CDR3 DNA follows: TGCGCCAGCAGCCTGACAGGGAACCCCAGGGATGAGCAGTTCTTC. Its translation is CASSLTGNPRDEQFF.